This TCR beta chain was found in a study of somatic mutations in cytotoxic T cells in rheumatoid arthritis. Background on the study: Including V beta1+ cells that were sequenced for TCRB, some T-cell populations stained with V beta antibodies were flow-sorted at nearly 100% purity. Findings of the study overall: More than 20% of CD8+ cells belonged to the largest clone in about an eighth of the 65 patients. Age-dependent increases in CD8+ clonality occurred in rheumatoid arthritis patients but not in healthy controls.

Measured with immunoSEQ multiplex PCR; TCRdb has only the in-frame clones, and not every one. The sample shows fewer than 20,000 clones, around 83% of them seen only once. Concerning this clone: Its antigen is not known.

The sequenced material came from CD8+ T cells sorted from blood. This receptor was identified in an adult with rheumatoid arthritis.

CDR3: CASSYTGGAYNEQFF. The CDR3 DNA follows: TGTGCCAGCAGTTATACGGGGGGGGCGTACAATGAGCAGTTCTTC. The chain employs TRBV27 and TRBJ2-1, with TRBD2 matching 8 bases. This CDR3 has 15 amino acids. Germline V gene sequence: CDR1 MNHEY, CDR2 SMNVEV (reference sequence). After removal of 4 bases from V and 4 bases from J, the junction contained 6 bases not matched to a gene.